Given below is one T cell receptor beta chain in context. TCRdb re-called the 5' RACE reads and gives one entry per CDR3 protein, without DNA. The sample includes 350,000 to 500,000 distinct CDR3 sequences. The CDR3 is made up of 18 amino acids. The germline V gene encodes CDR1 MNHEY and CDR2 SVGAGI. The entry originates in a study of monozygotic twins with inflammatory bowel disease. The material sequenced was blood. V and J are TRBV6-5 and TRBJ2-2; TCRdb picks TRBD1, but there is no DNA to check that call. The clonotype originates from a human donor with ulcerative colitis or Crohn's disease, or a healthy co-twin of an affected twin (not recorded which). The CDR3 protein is CASSSHARGLMNTGELFF.